The clone carrying this TCR beta chain was found many times. Per the germline V gene, CDR1 is SGHTA and CDR2 is FQGNSA. V lost 4 bases, J lost 0 bases, and 5 bases stayed unmatched. The CDR3 covers 15 residues. This entry is derived from a study of T cells in Graves' hyperthyroidism and ophthalmopathy. The investigators amplified TCR beta CDR3 regions from RNA transcripts. When the TCR CDR3 underwent first-round RT-PCR, the HTBI primer set was used. TCRdb fed the multiplex PCR reads into MiXCR, producing one record per CDR3 protein. The sample holds 300,000 to 400,000 distinct CDR3 sequences, approximately 17% seen once.

Sequencing was carried out using blood. The rearrangement links TRBV7-2 to TRBJ1-2, with 7 bases matching TRBD1. The TCR sequence derives from a man aged 18-30 years with Graves' ophthalmopathy. The CDR3 bases are TGTGCCAGCAGCTGGCGACAGGGATCTAACTATGGCTACACCTTC. It yields the protein CASSWRQGSNYGYTF.